This TCR beta chain was sequenced for a study of Graves' ophthalmopathy and Graves' hyperthyroidism. Study conclusions and caveats: The model predicted progression of ophthalmopathy with a sensitivity of about 70%, and its specificity was 72.22%. Most thyroid clonotypes expanded beyond 0.001 frequency were also found in blood.

RNA transcripts yielded amplified TCR beta CDR3 regions. The first-round RT-PCR employed HTBI primers together with the Qiagen OneStep RT-PCR kit. A multiplex PCR was then performed as the second round. TCRdb re-analysed the multiplex PCR reads in MiXCR, keeping a single row per CDR3 protein. The sample lists about 370,000 distinct CDR3 sequences; about 17% were seen once. Where ophthalmopathy was absent within 18 months of follow-up, hyperthyroidism was stable. If patients had other autoimmune diseases, uncontrolled infections, pregnancy or lactation, they were excluded. The junction had 10 bases not matched to a gene; V was cut back by 8 bases and J by 3 bases. Looked up from germline, CDR1 is MDHEN and CDR2 is SYDVKM. The CDR3 has 14 residues. Turning to this clonotype: What it recognizes is unknown.

The V call is TRBV28, the J call TRBJ2-7, with 7 positions matching TRBD1. The TCR originated in an adult woman with stable Graves' hyperthyroidism. The sample consisted of peripheral blood. In DNA form, the CDR3 reads TGTGCCAGCCGGGTAGCAGGGGGTAGCTACGAGCAGTACTTC. Translation: CASRVAGGSYEQYF.